This is a list of T cell receptor beta chains from one sample in a study of T cell responses to AZD1222 COVID-19 vaccine. Sequencing was performed with immunoSEQ multiplex PCR; in TCRdb, only in-frame clones are kept and a portion is missing. The repertoire holds 150,000 or so clones, with around 87% as singletons. The source material was peripheral blood, sampled 28 days after the second AZD1222 dose. The receptors originated from an adult who received the AZD1222 COVID-19 vaccine. The CDR3 runs from the conserved cysteine through the conserved F or W. Fields, in order: CDR3 protein, CDR3 DNA, V gene, D gene, J gene, clone size. A D gene is named only where the DNA matches it firmly. Expanded clones are given a class, and other clones once, few, many or no size at all.

CDR3: CAWTSLRPLWQFF
DNA: TGTGCCTGGACGTCCCTGCGGCCCCTTTGGCAGTTCTTC
V: TRBV30
D: -
J: TRBJ2-1
size: once

CDR3: CASSNKAGAETQYF
DNA: TGTGCCAGCAGCAACAAAGCGGGAGCGGAGACCCAGTACTTC
V: TRBV5-4
D: TRBD2
J: TRBJ2-5
size: once

CDR3: CASSQNALGGEKLFF
DNA: TGTGCCAGCAGCCAAAATGCCCTAGGGGGTGAAAAACTGTTTTTT
V: TRBV7-9
D: -
J: TRBJ1-4
size: -

CDR3: CSASTGGYEQYF
DNA: TGCAGTGCTAGTACGGGGGGCTACGAGCAGTACTTC
V: TRBV20-1
D: TRBD2
J: TRBJ2-7
size: few

CDR3: CASSTQGSYNSPLHF
DNA: TGCGCCAGCAGCACCCAAGGATCGTATAATTCACCCCTCCACTTT
V: TRBV5-1
D: -
J: TRBJ1-6
size: -

CDR3: CASKGLAGGLGLVGELFF
DNA: TGTGCCAGCAAAGGACTAGCGGGAGGGCTAGGTCTCGTGGGGGAGCTGTTTTTT
V: TRBV27
D: TRBD2
J: TRBJ2-2
size: -

CDR3: CASMLAGEQYF
DNA: TGTGCCAGCATGCTAGCTGGCGAGCAGTACTTC
V: TRBV2
D: -
J: TRBJ2-7
size: -

CDR3: CASSPRQGMSYNEQFF
DNA: TGTGCCAGCAGCCCCCGACAGGGTATGTCCTACAATGAGCAGTTCTTC
V: TRBV7-8
D: TRBD1
J: TRBJ2-1
size: -

CDR3: CASSLLGQGARGGYTF
DNA: TGTGCCAGCAGCTTACTAGGTCAGGGGGCTCGGGGTGGCTACACCTTC
V: TRBV7-2
D: TRBD1
J: TRBJ1-2
size: -

CDR3: CASSLKRGFEAFF
DNA: TGTGCCAGCAGCTTGAAGAGGGGGTTTGAAGCTTTCTTT
V: TRBV7-2
D: -
J: TRBJ1-1
size: -

CDR3: CASTPESGGRTGELFF
DNA: TGTGCCAGCACTCCAGAGTCCGGGGGGCGGACCGGGGAGCTGTTTTTT
V: TRBV2
D: -
J: TRBJ2-2
size: -

CDR3: CASSSADLSYNSPLHF
DNA: TGTGCCAGCAGTTCCGCGGACCTCTCCTATAATTCACCCCTCCACTTT
V: TRBV27
D: -
J: TRBJ1-6
size: -

CDR3: CASSFFGTGGMNTEAFF
DNA: TGTGCCAGCAGTTTTTTCGGGACAGGGGGCATGAACACTGAAGCTTTCTTT
V: TRBV27
D: TRBD1
J: TRBJ1-1
size: -

CDR3: CATLGGGYTF
DNA: TGTGCCACCCTTGGGGGCGGCTACACCTTC
V: TRBV28
D: -
J: TRBJ1-2
size: few